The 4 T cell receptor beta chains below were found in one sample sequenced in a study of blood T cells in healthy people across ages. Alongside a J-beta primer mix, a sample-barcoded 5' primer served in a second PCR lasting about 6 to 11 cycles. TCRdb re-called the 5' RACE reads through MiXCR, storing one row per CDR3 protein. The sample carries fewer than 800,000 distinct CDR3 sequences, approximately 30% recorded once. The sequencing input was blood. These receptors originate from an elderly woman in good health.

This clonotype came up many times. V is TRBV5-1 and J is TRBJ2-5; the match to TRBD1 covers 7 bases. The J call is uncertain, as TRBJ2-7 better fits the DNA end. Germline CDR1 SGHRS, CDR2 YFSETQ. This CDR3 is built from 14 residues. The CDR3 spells CASSFTGDRDEQYF. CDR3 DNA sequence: TGCGCCAGCAGCTTTACAGGGGATAGGGACGAGCAGTACTTC.

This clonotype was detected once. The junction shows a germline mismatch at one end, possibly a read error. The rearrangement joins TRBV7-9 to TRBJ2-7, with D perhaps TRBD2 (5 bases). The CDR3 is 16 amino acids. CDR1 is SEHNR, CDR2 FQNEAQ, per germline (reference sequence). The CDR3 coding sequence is TGCGCCAGCAGCTCGACGCGGGTTTCCTCCTCCTACGAGCAGTACTTC. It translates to CASSSTRVSSSYEQYF.

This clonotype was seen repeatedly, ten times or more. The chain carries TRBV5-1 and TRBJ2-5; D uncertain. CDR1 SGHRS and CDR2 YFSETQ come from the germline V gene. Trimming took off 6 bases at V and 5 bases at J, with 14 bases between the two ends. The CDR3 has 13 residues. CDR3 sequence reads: CASTLEGRETQYF. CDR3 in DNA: TGCGCCAGCACGTTGGAAGGGCGGGAGACCCAGTACTTC.

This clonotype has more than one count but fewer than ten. The CDR3 reads CASVSARVYEQYF. DNA of the CDR3: TGTGCCAGCGTCTCGGCGCGGGTCTACGAGCAGTACTTC. The chain recombines TRBV25-1 with TRBJ2-7; D is possibly TRBD2 (5 bases). The CDR3 length is 13 residues. Germline V gene data show CDR1 as MGHDK and CDR2 as SYGVNS. V lost 8 bases to trimming and J lost 3 bases, with 14 bases between them.